This entry features one T cell receptor (beta chain) sequence. The source of the sample is a study of T-cell memory formation after mild COVID-19. TCRdb re-analysed the 5' RACE reads in MiXCR, keeping a single row per CDR3 protein. The table includes 55,000 to 65,000 distinct CDR3 sequences, 9.5% detected once. V lost 5 bases to trimming and J lost 2 bases; unmatched junction nucleotides: 8. Per the germline V gene, CDR1 is SGHVS and CDR2 is FNYEAQ. The CDR3 is 16 amino acids. The rearrangement joins TRBV7-6 to TRBJ2-2; 7 nucleotides agree with TRBD1. Sequenced input: PBMCs or a T cell subset sorted from them (not recorded which). The sequence was obtained from a man aged 18-30 years who had mild COVID-19 (a few samples of this study predate the infection). Cell type and time point are not known. The CDR3 loop is CASSPSRQGNTGELFF. The CDR3 DNA reads TGTGCCAGCAGCCCCAGTCGACAGGGAAACACCGGGGAGCTGTTTTTT.